Presented here are 20 T cell receptor beta chains from one specimen sequenced in a study of tumor and adjacent non-tumor tissue in lung cancer. The template was RNA from unsorted bulk tissue. The library came from three nested PCR rounds adapted from ARM-PCR protocols. Via MiXCR, TCRdb re-called the multiplex PCR reads, giving one row per CDR3 protein. Here the sample spans over 100,000 distinct CDR3 sequences, roughly 74% being singletons. Sequenced: lung tumor tissue. The source of these receptors is a woman in her fifties or sixties with non-small cell lung cancer.

This clonotype occurred once. A read error may produce the germline difference seen at one junction end. The chain joins TRBV11-2 to TRBJ2-1; TRBD1 matches at 9 bases. The CDR3 is 14 residues long. In germline, CDR1 is SGHAT, CDR2 FQNNGV. The CDR3 protein is CANSLGTGILSKFF. CDR3 bases: TGTGCCAACAGCTTAGGGACAGGGATATTAAGTAAGTTCTTC.

In its sample, this clonotype was seen a few times. The rearrangement uses TRBV5-6 and TRBJ2-7; D remains unclear. This CDR3 spans 13 amino acids. Trimming cost V 4 bases and J 2 bases, with 10 bases left between them. CDR1 and CDR2 from the germline V gene are SGHDT and YYEEEE. CDR3 nucleotides: TGTGCCAGCAGCCCCCCTGGCCCCTACGAGCAGTACTTC. It yields the protein CASSPPGPYEQYF. The variable domain in full, with the rest retrieved from reference TRBV5-6 and TRBJ2-7, is DAGVTQSPTHLIKTRGQQVTLRCSPKSGHDTVSWYQQALGQGPQFIFQYYEEEERQRGNFPDRFSGHQFPNYSSELNVNALLLGDSALYLCASSPPGPYEQYFGPGTRLTVT.

This chain connects TRBV11-2 to TRBJ1-1, with 7 bases matching TRBD1. CDR3 length equals 14 residues. The germline gives CDR1 SGHAT, CDR2 FQNNGV. The V segment lost 6 bases and the J segment 7 bases; nucleotides outside the gene matches: 11. DNA of the CDR3: TGTGCCAGCAGGACCCTAGGACAGGACGGTGAAGCTTTCTTT. As protein: CASRTLGQDGEAFF.

Comments on this clonotype: The junction departs from germline at one end; a sequencing error may be responsible. The chain links TRBV11-3 to TRBJ2-1, with 12 bases matching TRBD2. The CDR3 covers 17 residues. Looked up from germline, CDR1 is SGHNT and CDR2 is YENEEA. CDR3 bases: TGTGCCAGCAACTTAGTGTTGACTAGCGGGGGCCACAATGAGCAGTTTTTC. It yields the protein CASNLVLTSGGHNEQFF.

This clonotype occurred once. The chain is built from TRBV11-2 and TRBJ2-3; maybe TRBD1 (5 bases). Gene TRBJ1-5 matches the end of the DNA better, so the J call may be wrong. The CDR3 covers 15 residues. Germline V gives CDR1 SGHAT, CDR2 FQNNGV. The CDR3, as DNA: TGTGCATGCAGCGCCACCGGGACGGCCACAGATACGCAGCATTTT. As protein: CACSATGTATDTQHF.

This rearrangement joins TRBV4-3 to TRBJ1-5; tentative D call: TRBD1 (6 bases). CDR3 length: 14 residues. Trimming took 0 bases from V and 14 from J, leaving 17 bases between them. In germline, CDR1 is LGHNA, CDR2 YSLEER. The CDR3 loop reads CASSQDRGYQPEHF. The DNA for the CDR3 is TGCGCCAGCAGCCAAGACAGGGGTTATCAGCCAGAGCATTTT.

On this clonotype itself: Possible read error: a much larger clone is one base away. This chain links TRBV20-1 with TRBJ2-2; D is undetermined. This CDR3 is 14 amino acids long. Germline V gives CDR1 DFQATT, CDR2 SNEGSKA (reference sequence). Written as DNA, the CDR3 is TGCAGTGCTAGAAGGACCGTGAACGCCGGGGAGCTGTTTTTT. This encodes CSARRTVNAGELFF.

A note on this clonotype: This sequence may be a read error, since a much larger clone differs from it by one base. This chain uses TRBV4-2 with TRBJ1-3; possibly TRBD1 for D (6 bases). There are 17 residues in the CDR3. V was pared by 0 bases and J by 1 base, with 13 bases between. CDR1 and CDR2 (germline): LGHNA, YNFKEQ. This CDR3 is CASSQESGGGSGNTIYF. The CDR3 nucleotides are TGTGCCAGCAGCCAAGAGAGCGGGGGCGGTTCTGGAAACACCATATATTTT.

Comment on this clonotype: Just one base apart from a much larger clone, this may be a read error. The chain has TRBV6-5 and TRBJ2-3, with 8 bases fitting TRBD2. After removal of 8 bases from V and 0 bases from J, the junction contained 7 bases not matched to a gene. Germline CDR1 reads MNHEY; CDR2 reads SVGAGI. The CDR3 totals 15 residues. The CDR3 reads CASGSRGDSTDTQYF. The CDR3 DNA reads TGTGCCAGCGGGTCGCGGGGGGATAGCACAGATACGCAGTATTTT.

Regarding this clonotype: This may stem from a read error, because a much larger clone lies one nucleotide away. V usage is TRBV5-8 and J usage is TRBJ2-7, with D uncertain. The CDR3 spans 13 residues. Germline values: CDR1 SGHTS, CDR2 YDEGEE. Trimming removed 7 bases at V and 9 bases at J, with 20 bases between. The CDR3 DNA reads TGTGCCAGCCACCTCTCCGTGCCCCTAGGGCAGTACTTC. It specifies CASHLSVPLGQYF.

This clonotype was detected many times. The rearrangement joins TRBV7-8 to TRBJ2-7; D perhaps matches TRBD1 (6 bases). From germline, CDR1 is SGHVS and CDR2 FQNEAQ. CDR3 length: 14 residues. Trimming took 3 bases from V and 2 from J, leaving 11 bases between them. DNA for the CDR3: TGTGCCAGCAGCTTTAATAGGGACACCTACGAGCAGTACTTC. Amino acids: CASSFNRDTYEQYF.

The sample holds a few counts of this clonotype. The chain has TRBV7-9 and TRBJ1-3, with D hard to call. The germline gives CDR1 SEHNR, CDR2 FQNEAQ (reference sequence). Trimming cost V 5 bases and J 1 base, with 9 bases left between them. The CDR3 runs 14 residues. The CDR3 protein is CASSPTGSGNTIYF. The CDR3 nucleotides read TGTGCCAGCAGCCCGACTGGATCTGGAAACACCATATATTTT. Drawing the rest from reference TRBV7-9 and TRBJ1-3, the complete variable domain is DTGVSQNPRHKITKRGQNVTFRCDPISEHNRLYWYRQTLGQGPEFLTYFQNEAQLEKSRLLSDRFSAERPKGSFSTLEIQRTEQGDSAMYLCASSPTGSGNTIYFGEGSWLTVV.

On this clonotype: A much larger clone differs from this one at a single base, so this may be a read error. This chain uses TRBV29-1 with TRBJ1-2; D remains ambiguous. The CDR3 is 12 residues long. CDR1 is SQVTM and CDR2 is ANQGSEA in the germline V gene. In DNA form, the CDR3 reads TGCAGCGTTGTTACAACAGTCTATGGCTGCACCTTC. Its protein is CSVVTTVYGCTF.

This clonotype was found a few times. Sequence at one end of the junction differs from germline and may be a read error. The genes are TRBV12-3 or TRBV12-4 and TRBJ2-3; unclear D gene. The CDR3 consists of 11 residues. The CDR3 region is CTSSWRDTQYF. The CDR3 DNA sequence: TGTACCAGCAGTTGGAGAGATACGCAGTATTTT.

The rearrangement links TRBV20-1 to TRBJ1-1; no clear D gene. CDR1 DFQATT and CDR2 SNEGSKA come from the germline V gene (reference sequence). The V end lost 3 bases, the J end lost 5 bases, and 13 bases lay between the germline ends. The CDR3 spans 13 residues. CDR3 coding DNA: TGCAGTGCTAGCTTACCTGGAAATACTGAAGCTTTCTTT. Residues: CSASLPGNTEAFF.

On this clonotype: This may be a read error, as it is one base from a much larger clone. The chain employs TRBV4-2 and TRBJ1-4; maybe TRBD1 (5 bases). Germline CDR1 LGHNA, CDR2 YNFKEQ. There are 16 residues in the CDR3. The CDR3 DNA reads TGTGCCAGCAGCCAAACGGACGGGACCGGTATCGAAAATCTGTTTTTT. Translating it yields CASSQTDGTGIENLFF.

On this clonotype: As the CDR3 is not closed by the conserved phenylalanine or tryptophan, this likely results from a read error. It is unclear where the CDR3 begins or ends on the DNA, so no DNA is shown, and the CDR3 is as TCRdb lists it. V usage is TRBV20-1 and J usage is TRBJ2-2. Germline loops: CDR1 DFQATT, CDR2 SNEGSKA (reference sequence). The CDR3 comprises 12 residues, both ends counted. CDR3 in amino acids: CSARWNTGELFL.

Of note for this clonotype: A clone one base away is much larger, so this may be a read error. The chain joins TRBV6-1 to TRBJ1-2; D uncertain. Trimming took off 1 base at V and 3 bases at J, with 15 bases between the two ends. Germline CDR1 is MNHNS and CDR2 is SASEGT. The CDR3 is made up of 16 amino acids. CDR3 sequence reads: CASSEVGSKGDYGYTF. For the CDR3, the DNA is TGTGCCAGCAGTGAAGTTGGGTCGAAGGGCGACTATGGCTACACCTTC.

On this clonotype itself: Given a much more abundant clone one base away, this may be a read error. The rearrangement uses TRBV4-3 and TRBJ2-7, with 10 bases aligning to TRBD2. This CDR3 spans 15 amino acids. Germline V gene lookup returns CDR1 LGHNA and CDR2 YSLEER. The CDR3 is CASSQEGLASYELYF. As DNA, the CDR3 is TGCGCCAGCAGCCAAGAGGGACTAGCGTCCTACGAGCTGTACTTC.

In the case of this clonotype: This may be a read error, as it is one base from a much larger clone. The V call is TRBV12-3 or TRBV12-4, the J call TRBJ1-2; the D is unclear. This CDR3 has 13 residues. Trimming cost V 3 bases and J 6 bases, with 11 bases left between them. The CDR3 is CASSFSHNHGYTF. The CDR3 DNA follows: TGTGCCAGCAGTTTTAGTCACAACCATGGCTACACCTTC.